This T cell receptor beta chain was sequenced for a study of T cells in pancreatic ductal adenocarcinoma. General study findings and limits: This surgical cohort overrepresents the minority presenting with early-stage disease. Enrichment of CD45RO+ effector over naive T cells in tumors may bias clonality. Blood clonality (roughly 0.07) did not differ significantly from tumor (about 0.11).

The CDR3 contains 18 residues. The trim removed 6 bases at V and 3 bases at J, leaving 16 bases unmatched. The germline V gene has CDR1 MDHEN and CDR2 SYDVKM. Selected pancreatic ductal adenocarcinoma patients had undergone surgery without neoadjuvant therapy. Profiled with immunoSEQ multiplex PCR; TCRdb holds only in-frame clones, not every one. The sample consists of around 94,000 clones, roughly 96% of them appearing once. Comments on this clone: What it binds is not known.

This TCR came from a human donor with pancreatic ductal adenocarcinoma. The J gene is TRBJ1-5, the V gene TRBV28, with TRBD1 matching 8 bases. The sample comprised PBMCs. The CDR3 coding sequence is TGTGCCAGCAGCCCTCGGGACAGGTTAATTAGGGTCAATCAGCCCCAGCATTTT. It encodes CASSPRDRLIRVNQPQHF.